These T cell receptor beta chains were read from a single sample in a study of blood T cell repertoires in COVID-19. Only in-frame clones appear in the TCRdb table, and some are missing; sequencing was by immunoSEQ multiplex PCR. The table lists over 65,000 clones, roughly 78% of them singletons. The sequencing sample was made of peripheral blood. These receptor sequences come from a man aged 60 to 69 with COVID-19, enrolled during active disease. CDR3s include the opening cysteine and the closing phenylalanine or tryptophan. The D gene is left open where the match is weak. Size values are once, few and many counts, or a class for expanded clones, and some rows have none.

TRBV3-1/TRBV3-2	TRBJ1-2	.	.	CASSHGGAPGGYTF	TGTGCCAGCAGCCATGGGGGGGCACCGGGCGGCTACACCTTC
TRBV18	TRBJ2-5	TRBD2	.	CASSPTSGEKTQYF	TGTGCCAGCTCACCCACTAGCGGGGAAAAGACCCAGTACTTC
TRBV27	TRBJ2-3	.	.	CASRRGNPDTQYF	TGTGCCAGCAGACGCGGGAACCCAGATACGCAGTATTTT
TRBV7-9	TRBJ1-1	.	.	CASSLAGQMNTEAFF	TGTGCCAGCAGCTTAGCTGGACAGATGAACACTGAAGCTTTCTTT
TRBV30	TRBJ2-7	TRBD1	.	CAWQGQGARSPSYEQYF	TGTGCCTGGCAGGGACAGGGGGCGCGCAGCCCCTCCTACGAGCAGTACTTC
TRBV24-1	TRBJ2-3	.	.	CATSDGLGHSTDTQYF	TGTGCCACCAGTGATGGGCTGGGTCATAGCACAGATACGCAGTATTTT
TRBV7-2	TRBJ1-3	.	few	CASSPRRADIYSGNTIYF	TGTGCCAGCAGCCCGAGGCGGGCAGACATATACTCTGGAAACACCATATATTTT
TRBV5-1	TRBJ1-3	TRBD1	.	CARMDRGQHGNTIYF	TGCGCCAGGATGGACAGGGGACAACATGGAAACACCATATATTTT
TRBV5-6	TRBJ2-5	TRBD1	.	CASSRSGGAEETQYF	TGTGCCAGCAGCAGGTCAGGGGGCGCGGAGGAGACCCAGTACTTC
TRBV5-1	TRBJ2-2	TRBD2	.	CASSLRAGGPSGGELFF	TGCGCCAGCAGCTTGCGGGCGGGGGGGCCTTCCGGCGGGGAGCTGTTTTTT
TRBV19	TRBJ2-7	.	.	CASSMGGGEYTIYEQYF	TGTGCCAGTAGTATGGGAGGCGGGGAATATACTATATACGAGCAGTACTTC
TRBV2	TRBJ1-1	.	.	CASSEALGRNTEAFF	TGTGCCAGCAGTGAAGCTCTGGGCAGGAACACTGAAGCTTTCTTT
TRBV7-9	TRBJ1-4	TRBD1	.	CASSQDRGGSLGKLFF	TGTGCCAGCAGTCAGGACAGGGGCGGTAGTTTGGGAAAACTGTTTTTT
TRBV19	TRBJ2-7	TRBD2	few	CASSIDLAEGNYEQYF	TGTGCCAGTAGTATAGATCTAGCGGAGGGGAACTACGAGCAGTACTTC
TRBV20-1	TRBJ2-1	.	.	CSASSLRGSYNEQFF	TGCAGTGCTAGTTCGTTAAGGGGCAGCTACAATGAGCAGTTCTTC
TRBV29-1	TRBJ1-2	.	.	CSVAGGNYGYTF	TGCAGCGTTGCGGGAGGTAACTATGGCTACACCTTC
TRBV18	TRBJ2-2	TRBD1	.	CASSQTGGTQTGELFF	TGTGCCAGCTCACAAACAGGGGGCACCCAGACCGGGGAGCTGTTTTTT
TRBV29-1	TRBJ1-6	.	.	CSVAVRDNDSPLHF	TGCAGCGTTGCCGTCCGGGACAACGATTCGCCCCTCCACTTT
TRBV19	TRBJ2-7	.	.	CASSIGGDRGSYEQYF	TGTGCCAGTAGTATAGGCGGGGACAGAGGCTCCTACGAGCAGTACTTC
TRBV6-5	TRBJ1-4	.	.	CASSNRPPGEKLFF	TGTGCCAGCAGTAACCGACCCCCGGGGGAAAAACTGTTTTTT
TRBV6-5	TRBJ2-7	.	.	CASSRGQSSYEQYF	TGTGCCAGCAGCCGCGGACAGAGCTCCTACGAGCAGTACTTC
TRBV3-1/TRBV3-2	TRBJ1-5	.	.	CASSQGQDSNQPQHF	TGTGCCAGCAGCCAAGGACAGGATAGCAATCAGCCCCAGCATTTT
TRBV7-2	TRBJ2-7	TRBD2	few	CASSLAASGRSQEQYF	TGTGCCAGCAGCTTAGCCGCTAGCGGGAGGTCCCAGGAGCAGTACTTC
TRBV7-6	TRBJ2-6	.	.	CASSPVSSGANVLTF	TGTGCCAGCAGCCCCGTTAGCTCTGGGGCCAACGTCCTGACTTTC
TRBV18	TRBJ1-5	.	.	CASSPFPLFQGSNQPQHF	TGTGCCAGCTCACCGTTCCCCCTATTCCAGGGTAGCAATCAGCCCCAGCATTTT
TRBV2	TRBJ2-2	.	.	CASEAGELFF	TGTGCCAGCGAGGCCGGGGAGCTGTTTTTT
TRBV9	TRBJ1-2	TRBD1	.	CASSVGDRGRSNYGYTF	TGTGCCAGCAGCGTCGGGGACAGGGGTCGATCTAACTATGGCTACACCTTC
TRBV21-1	TRBJ2-5	.	.	CASSRDRGAIQETQYF	TGTGCCAGCAGCAGGGACAGGGGAGCTATCCAAGAGACCCAGTACTTC
TRBV7-2	TRBJ2-5	.	.	CASSAIGGGGQYF	TGTGCCAGCAGCGCCATCGGGGGAGGGGGCCAGTACTTC
TRBV5-1	TRBJ2-3	.	.	CASSLDGGATDTQYF	TGCGCCAGCAGCTTGGATGGGGGGGCGACAGATACGCAGTATTTT
TRBV6-5	TRBJ1-4	TRBD1	few	CASSFQQGYEKLFF	TGTGCCAGCAGTTTCCAACAGGGGTATGAAAAACTGTTTTTT
TRBV6-5	TRBJ2-6	TRBD1	.	CASGTVFSGANVLTF	TGTGCCAGCGGGACAGTCTTCTCTGGGGCCAACGTCCTGACTTTC
TRBV4-3	TRBJ2-1	TRBD1	.	CASSQTTGNEQFF	TGCGCCAGCAGCCAAACGACAGGGAATGAGCAGTTCTTC
TRBV7-6	TRBJ2-1	TRBD2	.	CASSRASGGSSYNEQFF	TGTGCCAGCAGCCGCGCTAGCGGGGGGAGCTCCTACAATGAGCAGTTCTTC
TRBV9	TRBJ1-2	.	.	CASSGQSYGYTF	TGTGCCAGCAGCGGACAGTCCTATGGCTACACCTTC
TRBV5-1	TRBJ2-5	.	once	CASSPNGGRETQYF	TGCGCCAGCAGCCCCAACGGGGGAAGGGAGACCCAGTACTTC
TRBV6-1	TRBJ2-7	.	.	CASSETSLPRSEQYF	TGTGCCAGCAGTGAGACTAGTCTGCCCCGGAGCGAGCAGTACTTC
TRBV30	TRBJ2-3	.	once	CAWSVSSPGTDTQYF	TGTGCCTGGAGTGTATCCTCCCCAGGCACAGATACGCAGTATTTT
TRBV9	TRBJ2-3	.	.	CASSALGTSTDTQYF	TGTGCCAGCAGCGCGCTAGGAACTAGCACAGATACGCAGTATTTT
TRBV7-9	TRBJ2-7	.	.	CASSITQEQYF	TGTGCCAGCAGCATTACCCAGGAGCAGTACTTC